Included here is one T cell receptor beta chain sequence, with context. The V gene's germline CDR1 is SGHAT and CDR2 FQNNGV. The CDR3 runs to 13 residues. With 0 bases removed from V and 6 bases from J, the gap between germline ends came to 6 bases. Using immunoSEQ multiplex PCR, the repertoire was profiled, and TCRdb retains in-frame clones only, with some absent. Among about 49,000 clones listed, about 85% were seen once. This sample was included in a study of blood T cell repertoires in COVID-19. V usage is TRBV11-2 and J usage is TRBJ2-1; D is uncertain. Sequences were obtained from peripheral blood. The clonotype was recovered from a human donor in a cohort sampled during active COVID-19. This chain's CDR3 is CASSLEIGNEQFF. Written as DNA, the CDR3 is TGTGCCAGCAGCTTAGAAATCGGCAATGAGCAGTTCTTC. Together with reference TRBV11-2 and TRBJ2-1, the CDR3 gives the full variable domain: EAGVAQSPRYKIIEKRQSVAFWCNPISGHATLYWYQQILGQGPKLLIQFQNNGVVDDSQLPKDRFSAERLKGVDSTLKIQPAKLEDSAVYLCASSLEIGNEQFFGPGTRLTVL.